This T cell receptor (beta chain) originates from a study of blood T cell repertoires in COVID-19. Study information: Acute and convalescent COVID-19 samples came from the United States, Italy and Spain. PBMCs, B-cell-depleted T cells, or T cells were the source of the cDNA or gDNA that made up the material.

V was pared by 2 bases and J by 6 bases, with 7 bases of the junction left unmatched. CDR1 and CDR2 from the germline V gene are MNHNS and SASEGT. This CDR3 is 15 amino acids long. Per the original data handling: Using reference gene primer amplification, nucleated cell counts were estimated. Data came from immunoSEQ multiplex PCR; TCRdb stores just in-frame clones and leaves some out. Clone size and V and J calls were adopted from that table, with D and trimming inferred from the DNA. This table holds about 81,000 clones, 70% to 85% found once. The sequencing sample was made of peripheral blood. The chain combines TRBV6-1 with TRBJ2-3; 8 bases match TRBD1. This receptor was obtained from a human donor in a cohort sampled during active COVID-19. CDR3: CASSERYRGADTQYF. The CDR3 DNA reads TGTGCCAGCAGTGAAAGATACAGGGGGGCGGATACGCAGTATTTT.